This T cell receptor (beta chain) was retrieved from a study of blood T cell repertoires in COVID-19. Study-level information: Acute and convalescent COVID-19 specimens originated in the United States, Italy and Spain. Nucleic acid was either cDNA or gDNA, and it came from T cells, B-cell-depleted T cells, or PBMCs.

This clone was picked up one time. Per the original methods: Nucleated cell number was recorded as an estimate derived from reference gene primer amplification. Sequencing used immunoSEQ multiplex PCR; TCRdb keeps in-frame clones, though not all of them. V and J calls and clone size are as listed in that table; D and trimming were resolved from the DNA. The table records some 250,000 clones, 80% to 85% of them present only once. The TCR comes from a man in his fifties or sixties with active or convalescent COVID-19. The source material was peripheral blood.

This CDR3 reads CASSIIGRVDGYTF. In nucleotides, the CDR3 is TGTGCCAGTAGTATAATTGGCAGGGTGGACGGCTACACCTTC. The rearrangement uses TRBV19 and TRBJ1-2, with D tentatively TRBD1 (5 bases). The germline V gene has CDR1 LNHDA and CDR2 SQIVND (reference sequence). This CDR3 region has 14 residues. V lost 2 bases and J 8 bases, leaving 15 bases between the germline ends.